The sequence of this T cell receptor beta chain was determined in a study of T cell changes during pregnancy in multiple sclerosis. The assay was immunoSEQ multiplex PCR, and TCRdb's table has in-frame clones only and misses some. Here the sample spans 90,000 to 120,000 clones, approximately 89% being singletons. This TCR was sampled from a female donor with multiple sclerosis, enrolled in a pregnancy study. The material sequenced was peripheral blood, taken after pregnancy.

In nucleotides, the CDR3 is TGTGCCAGCAGCCTTAGTCGGGACAACAAGTACTTC. Translating gives CASSLSRDNKYF. The chain uses TRBV7-9 and TRBJ2-5; TRBD1 might be the D (6 bases). CDR1 and CDR2 (germline): SEHNR, FQNEAQ (reference sequence). The V and J ends lost 5 bases and 12 bases respectively, with 16 bases between them. The CDR3 loop spans 12 amino acids. The full variable domain, completed using reference TRBV7-9 and TRBJ2-5, is DTGVSQNPRHKITKRGQNVTFRCDPISEHNRLYWYRQTLGQGPEFLTYFQNEAQLEKSRLLSDRFSAERPKGSFSTLEIQRTEQGDSAMYLCASSLSRDNKYFGPGTRLLVL.